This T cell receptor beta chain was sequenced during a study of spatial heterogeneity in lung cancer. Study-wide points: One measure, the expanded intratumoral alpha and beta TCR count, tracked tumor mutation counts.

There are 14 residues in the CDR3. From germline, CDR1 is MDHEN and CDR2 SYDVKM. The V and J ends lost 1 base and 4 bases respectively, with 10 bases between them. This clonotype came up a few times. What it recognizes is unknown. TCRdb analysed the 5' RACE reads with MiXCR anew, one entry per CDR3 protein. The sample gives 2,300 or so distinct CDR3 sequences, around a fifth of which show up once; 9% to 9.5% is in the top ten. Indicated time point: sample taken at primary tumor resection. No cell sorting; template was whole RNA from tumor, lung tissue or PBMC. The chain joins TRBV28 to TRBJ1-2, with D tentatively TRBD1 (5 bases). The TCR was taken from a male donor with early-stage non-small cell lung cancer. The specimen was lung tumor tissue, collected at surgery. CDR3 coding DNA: TGTGCCAGCAGTTTATATCGGGGCGGCTATGGCTACACCTTC. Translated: CASSLYRGGYGYTF.